The 18 T cell receptor beta chains below were found in one sample sequenced in a study of blood T cells in healthy people across ages. Together with a sample-barcoded 5' primer, a J-beta primer mix was included in a second PCR lasting roughly 6 to 12 cycles. TCRdb independently ran MiXCR on the 5' RACE reads; one entry per CDR3 protein. The sample consists of approximately 680,000 distinct CDR3 sequences, about a third of them appearing once. Sequencing was done on a sample of blood. These receptors all come from an elderly woman in good health.

J is TRBJ2-5 and V is TRBV7-8; TRBD2 aligns across 8 bases. The CDR3 consists of 13 residues. Looked up from germline, CDR1 is SGHVS and CDR2 is FQNEAQ. Trimming cost V 2 bases and J 11 bases; bases outside gene matches: 7. The CDR3 DNA sequence: TGTGCCAGCAGCTTAAGACTAGCGTATGAGCAGTACTTC. It translates to CASSLRLAYEQYF.

This clonotype was found many times. The chain carries TRBV20-1 and TRBJ2-5; D unclear. CDR1 and CDR2 from the germline V gene are DFQATT and SNEGSKA (reference sequence). With 5 bases removed from V and 5 bases from J, the gap between germline ends came to 12 bases. The CDR3 covers 12 residues. CDR3 residues: CSALTNRETQYF. The DNA for the CDR3 is TGCAGTGCTCTCACTAACCGGGAGACCCAGTACTTC.

CDR3 loop: CASSSTGEQPQHF. CDR3 nucleotides: TGTGCCAGCAGCTCGACAGGGGAGCAGCCCCAGCATTTT. This chain joins TRBV7-8 and TRBJ1-5, with 8 nucleotides matching TRBD1. The CDR3 covers 13 residues. Per the germline V gene, CDR1 is SGHVS and CDR2 is FQNEAQ. Trimming removed 4 bases from V and 7 bases from J; junction bases left unmatched: 3.

The V call is TRBV20-1, the J call TRBJ2-1; D is perhaps TRBD1 (5 bases). V was clipped by 6 bases and J by 2 bases, with 17 bases between them. Germline CDR1 DFQATT, CDR2 SNEGSKA (reference sequence). CDR3 length equals 15 residues. The CDR3 reads CSAPNQGYPYNEQFF. The CDR3, as DNA: TGCAGTGCCCCAAATCAGGGCTACCCCTACAATGAGCAGTTCTTC.

This clonotype was counted many times. The CDR3 DNA reads TGTGCCAGTACCGGGACTACTAAAGAGACCCAGTACTTC. Its translation: CASTGTTKETQYF. J is TRBJ2-5 and V is TRBV25-1; 7 bases match TRBD2. This CDR3 comprises 13 residues. The V gene end was trimmed by 9 bases and the J gene end by 3 bases; junction bases not matched to a gene: 7. CDR1 is MGHDK, CDR2 SYGVNS, per germline.

The chain links TRBV20-1 to TRBJ2-3, with TRBD1 identical over 8 bases. CDR1 and CDR2 (germline): DFQATT, SNEGSKA (reference sequence). This CDR3 spans 17 amino acids. The V segment lost 8 bases and the J segment 3 bases; nucleotides outside the gene matches: 19. DNA of the CDR3: TGCAGTCCCAGGGCCGGGGCAGGGGGCGGAAGAACAGATACGCAGTATTTT. This translates into CSPRAGAGGGRTDTQYF.

This clonotype has at least ten counts. The chain combines TRBV5-1 with TRBJ2-1; TRBD2 matches at 7 bases. Germline lookup yields CDR1 SGHRS and CDR2 YFSETQ. After removal of 3 bases from V and 5 bases from J, the junction contained 14 bases not matched to a gene. The CDR3 is 17 amino acids. The CDR3 nucleotides read TGCGCCAGCAGCTGGAACCCCGGGAGGCAGGGCCACAATGAGCAGTTCTTC. Its translation: CASSWNPGRQGHNEQFF.

Regarding this clonotype: A read error may be the cause here, since a much bigger clone is one base away. The V gene is TRBV20-1, the J gene TRBJ2-7, with 10 bases lining up with TRBD2. CDR3 length: 14 residues. Germline loops: CDR1 DFQATT, CDR2 SNEGSKA (reference sequence). V trimming: 3 bases; J trimming: 7 bases; junction bases outside the gene matches: 9. CDR3 region: CSASPAGGYNEQYF. In DNA form, the CDR3 reads TGCAGTGCTAGTCCAGCGGGGGGGTACAATGAGCAGTACTTC.

This clonotype showed up many times. This rearrangement joins TRBV7-2 to TRBJ2-7, with 9 bases identical to TRBD1. The CDR3 is made up of 15 amino acids. Looked up from germline, CDR1 is SGHTA and CDR2 is FQGNSA. The V and J ends lost 4 bases and 1 base, in that order; junction bases with no gene match: 5. CDR3 sequence: CASSYAGTGSYEQYF. CDR3 in DNA: TGTGCCAGCAGCTACGCAGGGACAGGGTCCTACGAGCAGTACTTC. The full variable domain, completed using reference TRBV7-2 and TRBJ2-7, is GAGVSQSPSNKVTEKGKDVELRCDPISGHTALYWYRQSLGQGLEFLIYFQGNSAPDKSGLPSDRFSAERTGGSVSTLTIQRTQQEDSAVYLCASSYAGTGSYEQYFGPGTRLTVT.

The genes are TRBV28 and TRBJ1-1; TRBD1 matches at 7 bases. CDR1 and CDR2 from the germline V gene are MDHEN and SYDVKM. With 7 bases clipped from V and 3 bases from J, the junction kept 5 bases outside the gene matches. This CDR3 is 13 amino acids long. The CDR3 coding sequence is TGTGCCAGCATAGCAGGGGGTCACACTGAAGCTTTCTTT. This encodes CASIAGGHTEAFF. The complete variable domain, with remaining parts taken from reference TRBV28 and TRBJ1-1, reads DVKVTQSSRYLVKRTGEKVFLECVQDMDHENMFWYRQDPGLGLRLIYFSYDVKMKEKGDIPEGYSVSREKKERFSLILESASTNQTSMYLCASIAGGHTEAFFGQGTRLTVV.

The rearrangement uses TRBV6-6 and TRBJ1-5; weak D call: TRBD1 (5 bases). Germline V gives CDR1 MNHNY, CDR2 SVGAGI (reference sequence). The length of the CDR3 is 15 residues. Trimming removed 10 bases from V and 1 base from J, with 17 bases in between. CDR3 sequence: CATKEGFVSNQPQHF. CDR3 in DNA: TGTGCCACTAAGGAGGGGTTTGTGAGCAATCAGCCCCAGCATTTT.

The genes are TRBV12-3 or TRBV12-4 and TRBJ1-6, with 7 positions matching TRBD1. There are 15 residues in the CDR3. Trimming cost V 7 bases and J 6 bases; bases outside gene matches: 9. The CDR3 protein is CASKYETGSNSPLHF. CDR3 sequence (DNA): TGTGCCAGCAAATACGAGACAGGGAGTAATTCACCCCTCCACTTT.

To note about this clonotype: A read error is likely, as this CDR3 ends without the conserved phenylalanine or tryptophan. V gene TRBV2 combines with J gene TRBJ1-6; D possibly corresponds to TRBD1 (6 bases). The CDR3 loop spans 14 amino acids. Germline V CDR1 and CDR2: SNHLY, FYNNEI. Trimming cost V 7 bases and J 7 bases, with 14 bases left between them. CDR3 in DNA: TGTGCCAGCAATGGGGGACAATCAAATTCACCCCTCCACTTG. Translation gives CASNGGQSNSPLHL.

The J gene is TRBJ2-6, the V gene TRBV2, with D uncertain. This CDR3 contains 15 residues. V was cut by 2 bases and J by 1 base, with 6 bases left in between. From germline, CDR1 is SNHLY and CDR2 FYNNEI. CDR3 in amino acids: CASSEKRSGANVLTF. The CDR3 DNA reads as TGTGCCAGCAGTGAAAAACGGTCTGGGGCCAACGTCCTGACTTTC. Full variable domain (remainder filled in from reference TRBV2 and TRBJ2-6): EPEVTQTPSHQVTQMGQEVILRCVPISNHLYFYWYRQILGQKVEFLVSFYNNEISEKSEIFDDQFSVERPDGSNFTLKIRSTKLEDSAMYFCASSEKRSGANVLTFGAGSRLTVL.

This clonotype was observed at least ten times. The chain couples TRBV5-5 to TRBJ2-7, with 12 positions matching TRBD1. V gave up 2 bases and J gave up 5 bases; unmatched junction bases: 5. CDR1 and CDR2 (germline): SGHKS, YYEKEE (reference sequence). The CDR3 has 15 amino acids. The CDR3 is CASSLLGQGANEQYF. The CDR3 region has the DNA TGTGCCAGCAGCTTACTGGGACAGGGGGCGAACGAGCAGTACTTC.

The table lists this clonotype with many counts. V is TRBV7-2 and J is TRBJ2-3; the D gene is possibly TRBD2 (7 bases). CDR3 length: 16 amino acids. V lost 2 bases, J lost 0 bases, and 12 bases lay in between. CDR1 SGHTA and CDR2 FQGNSA come from the germline V gene. The DNA of the CDR3 is TGTGCCAGCAGCTTACGGGGGCGGGGGAGCACAGATACGCAGTATTTT. Protein: CASSLRGRGSTDTQYF.

In this sample, this clonotype turned up a few times. Here the CDR3 reads CASNRFGQENIQYF. The CDR3 bases are TGTGCCAGTAACCGGTTCGGGCAGGAAAACATTCAGTACTTC. The chain couples TRBV19 to TRBJ2-4; D is undetermined. From germline, CDR1 is LNHDA and CDR2 SQIVND (reference sequence). V shed 7 bases and J shed 5 bases, with 15 bases lying between them. The CDR3 has 14 residues.

The V call is TRBV7-6, the J call TRBJ2-1; 14 nucleotides line up with TRBD2. This CDR3 has 15 residues. Germline V gives CDR1 SGHVS, CDR2 FNYEAQ. V shed 4 bases, J shed 8 bases, and the junction held 4 bases outside the gene matches. CDR3 nucleotides: TGTGCCAGCAGCTCGGGGACTAGCGGGAGACATGAGCAGTTCTTC. Translated, it gives CASSSGTSGRHEQFF.